Given below is one T cell receptor (beta chain) in context. Which antigen it targets is not known. The input lacks base qualities; no much larger clone sits a single base away. This sample was included in a study (dated by TCRdb to the mid-2010s). For the study in its entirety: Whether tumor-infiltrating Tregs in breast cancer are recruited from blood Tregs or converted in situ from other CD4+ T cell subsets was tested.

The Miltenyi Naive CD4+ T Cell Isolation kit was used to purify naive CD4+ T cells, and CD25 microbeads were used to remove Tregs. Tregs, naive and memory CD4+ T cells from tumor, blood and ipsilateral draining lymph nodes of a handful of breast cancer patients underwent full-length TCR alpha and beta sequencing. Tumor tissue and lymph nodes obtained by ipsilateral axillary dissection were perfused with PBS, cut into small pieces and digested using collagenase I and hyaluronidase. Sorted cell populations were confirmed by FACS to exceed 90% purity. Full-length TCR variable regions were amplified by 5' RACE PCR using constant-region reverse primers, and then by semi-nested PCR using Nested Universal Primer A. The ReliaPrep RNA Cell Miniprep System was used to extract total RNA, which was then reverse transcribed into 5'RACE-ready cDNA with the SMARTer RACE 5'/3' Kit. Multiplex adaptors were used to barcode the full-length TCR alpha and beta libraries, which were then sequenced on an Illumina MiSeq. In the paper's pipeline: For each of nine subset-tissue groups, sequencing data from the five patients were pooled, and the groups were compared by unsupervised clustering of TCR gene usage. The Morisita-Horn index was used to calculate repertoire similarity, with shared sequences weighted according to their contribution to each repertoire. Using fastp at Q25 and MiXCR, TCRdb reprocessed the public reads and kept productive beta chains. Rows matching on CDR3 protein sequence are summarized as one entry with the most common DNA and genes. The V and J calls and clone size are TCRdb's, not the authors'. In this sample the table shows 60,000 to 65,000 distinct CDR3 sequences, around 30% of which occur a single time. The top ten clonotypes cover approximately 2.2% of the sample.

The trim is 7 bases for V and 3 bases for J, with a gap of 16 bases between the germline ends. CDR1 and CDR2, per the germline V gene (reference sequence), are DFQATT and SNEGSKA. Its CDR3 holds 13 amino acids, cysteine through phenylalanine. Just CDR3 DNA is preserved here, 39 bases in frame from base 1. Study-level results and caveats: Tumor memory CD4+ T cell TCR gene usage clustered with blood and lymph node memory CD4+ cells and lymph node naive CD4+ cells. The larger-cohort validation was restricted to a single TCR beta V-J rearrangement rather than whole repertoires. The greatest overlap of tumor-infiltrating Treg TCR alpha and beta sequences was observed with tumor naive CD4+ T cells, followed by blood naive CD4+ T cells.

The sequence links TRBV20-1 to TRBJ2-7; the D call is possibly TRBD1 or TRBD2, each sharing 6 bases. This TCR was sampled from a female donor with breast cancer. The sample taken for sequencing was tumor-infiltrating naive CD4+ T cells sorted from the breast tumor. In the paper's terms, the cell subset or site label means: naive CD4+ T cells, CD4+CD45RA+CD25-. The DNA sequence is given as TGCAGTGTAGGGGGGACGGGGATCTACGAGCAGTACTTC. Its protein product is CSVGGTGIYEQYF.